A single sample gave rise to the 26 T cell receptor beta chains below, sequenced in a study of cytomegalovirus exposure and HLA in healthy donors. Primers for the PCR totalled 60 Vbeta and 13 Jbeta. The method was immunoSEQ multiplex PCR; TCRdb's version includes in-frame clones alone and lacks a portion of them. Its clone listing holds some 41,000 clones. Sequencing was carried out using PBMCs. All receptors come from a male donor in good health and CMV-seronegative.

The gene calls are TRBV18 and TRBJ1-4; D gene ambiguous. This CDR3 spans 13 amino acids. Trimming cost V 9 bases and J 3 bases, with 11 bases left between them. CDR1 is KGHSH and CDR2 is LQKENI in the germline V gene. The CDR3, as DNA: TGTGCCAGTCTACTCGGAGCTAATGAAAAACTGTTTTTT. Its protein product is CASLLGANEKLFF.

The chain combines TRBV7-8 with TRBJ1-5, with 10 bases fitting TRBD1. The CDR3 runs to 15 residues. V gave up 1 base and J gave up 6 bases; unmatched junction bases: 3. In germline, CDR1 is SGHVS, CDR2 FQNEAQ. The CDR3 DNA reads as TGTGCCAGCAGCTTAGGGGACAGGGGTAGTCAGCCCCAGCATTTT. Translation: CASSLGDRGSQPQHF.

The CDR3 here is CASSLEQRGFFNVLTF. Here the CDR3 DNA reads TGCGCCAGCAGCTTGGAGCAGCGGGGGTTCTTCAATGTCCTGACTTTC. The chain uses TRBV5-1 and TRBJ2-6; 8 nucleotides line up with TRBD2. V lost 0 bases and J lost 13; bases outside the gene matches: 12. The CDR3 is made up of 16 amino acids. CDR1 is SGHRS and CDR2 is YFSETQ in the germline V gene.

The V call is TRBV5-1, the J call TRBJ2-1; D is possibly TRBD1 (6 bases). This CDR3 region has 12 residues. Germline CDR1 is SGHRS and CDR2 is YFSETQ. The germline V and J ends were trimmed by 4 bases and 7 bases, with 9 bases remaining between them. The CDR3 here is CASSRDRNEQFF. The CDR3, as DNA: TGCGCCAGCAGCCGTGACAGGAATGAGCAGTTCTTC.

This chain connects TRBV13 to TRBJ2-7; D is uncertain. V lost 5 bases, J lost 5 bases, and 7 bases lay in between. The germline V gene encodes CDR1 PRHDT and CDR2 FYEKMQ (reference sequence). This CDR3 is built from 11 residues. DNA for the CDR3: TGTGCCAGCAGCCTTATAAACGAGCAGTACTTC. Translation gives CASSLINEQYF.

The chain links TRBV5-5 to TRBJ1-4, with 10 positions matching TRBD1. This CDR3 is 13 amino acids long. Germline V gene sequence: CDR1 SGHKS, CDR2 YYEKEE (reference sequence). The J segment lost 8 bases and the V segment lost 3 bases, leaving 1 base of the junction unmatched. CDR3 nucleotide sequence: TGTGCCAGCAGCTGGGACAGGGGCGAAAAACTGTTTTTT. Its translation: CASSWDRGEKLFF.

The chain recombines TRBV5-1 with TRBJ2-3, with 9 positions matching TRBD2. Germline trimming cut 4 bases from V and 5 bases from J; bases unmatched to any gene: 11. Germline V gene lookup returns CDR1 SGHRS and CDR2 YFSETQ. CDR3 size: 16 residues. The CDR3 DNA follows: TGCGCCAGCAGCGTGTGGACTAGCGCCGTCAGAGATACGCAGTATTTT. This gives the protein CASSVWTSAVRDTQYF.

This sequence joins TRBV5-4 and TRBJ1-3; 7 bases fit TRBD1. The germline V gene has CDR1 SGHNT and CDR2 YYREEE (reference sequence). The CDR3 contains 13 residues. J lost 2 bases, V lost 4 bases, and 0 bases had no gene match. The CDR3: CASSQGAGNTIYF. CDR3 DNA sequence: TGTGCCAGCAGCCAGGGGGCTGGAAACACCATATATTTT.

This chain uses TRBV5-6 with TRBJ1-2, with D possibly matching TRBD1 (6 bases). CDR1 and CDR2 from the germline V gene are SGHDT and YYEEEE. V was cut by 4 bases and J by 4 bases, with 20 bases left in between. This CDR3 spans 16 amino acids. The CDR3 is CASSPRTDRLSYGYTF. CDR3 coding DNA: TGTGCCAGCAGCCCAAGGACAGACCGCCTCTCCTATGGCTACACCTTC.

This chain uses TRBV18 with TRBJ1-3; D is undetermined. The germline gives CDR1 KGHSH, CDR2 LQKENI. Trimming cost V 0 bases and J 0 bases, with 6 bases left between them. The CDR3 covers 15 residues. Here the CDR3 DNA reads TGTGCCAGCTCACCACCTAGCCTCTCTGGAAACACCATATATTTT. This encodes CASSPPSLSGNTIYF.

CDR3 loop: CASNTGTTYNEQFF. In DNA form, the CDR3 reads TGTGCCAGCAATACCGGGACTACATACAATGAGCAGTTCTTC. The rearrangement uses TRBV6-1 and TRBJ2-1; 7 bases align to TRBD2. The V segment lost 7 bases and the J segment 4 bases; nucleotides outside the gene matches: 7. This CDR3 comprises 14 residues. From germline, CDR1 is MNHNS and CDR2 SASEGT.

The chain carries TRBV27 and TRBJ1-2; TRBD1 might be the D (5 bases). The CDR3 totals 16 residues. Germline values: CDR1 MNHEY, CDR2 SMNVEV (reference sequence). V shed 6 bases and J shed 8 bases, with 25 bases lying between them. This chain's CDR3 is CASSPLGRGRGWGYTF. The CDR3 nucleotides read TGTGCCAGCAGCCCCCTGGGTAGGGGTAGGGGTTGGGGCTACACCTTC.

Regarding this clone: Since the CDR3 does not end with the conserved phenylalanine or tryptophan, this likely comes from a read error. CDR3 residues: CASSLVTGGYEQYL. The CDR3 bases are TGCGCCAGCAGCTTGGTGACAGGGGGCTACGAGCAGTACCTC. The rearrangement joins TRBV5-1 to TRBJ2-7; 9 bases are a match to TRBD1. The CDR3 consists of 14 residues. Germline-derived CDR1 and CDR2 are SGHRS and YFSETQ. With 0 bases clipped from V and 3 bases from J, the junction kept 1 base outside the gene matches.

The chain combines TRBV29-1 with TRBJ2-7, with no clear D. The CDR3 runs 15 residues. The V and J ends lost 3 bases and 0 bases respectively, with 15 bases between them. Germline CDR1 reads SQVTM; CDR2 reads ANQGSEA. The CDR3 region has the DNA TGCAGCGTTGAGAATTTTATCTGTAGCTCCTACGAGCAGTACTTC. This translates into CSVENFICSSYEQYF.

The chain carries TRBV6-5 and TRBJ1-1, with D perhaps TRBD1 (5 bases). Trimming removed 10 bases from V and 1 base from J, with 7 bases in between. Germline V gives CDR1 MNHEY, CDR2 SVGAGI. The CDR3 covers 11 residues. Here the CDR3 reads CATGQNTEAFF. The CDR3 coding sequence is TGTGCCACTGGACAGAACACTGAAGCTTTCTTT.

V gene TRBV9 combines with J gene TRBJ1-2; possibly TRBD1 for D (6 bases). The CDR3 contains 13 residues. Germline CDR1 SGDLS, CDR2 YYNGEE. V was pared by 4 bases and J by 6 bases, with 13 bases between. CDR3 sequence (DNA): TGTGCCAGCAGCCTAGGGGGGCTCCATGGCTACACCTTC. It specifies CASSLGGLHGYTF.

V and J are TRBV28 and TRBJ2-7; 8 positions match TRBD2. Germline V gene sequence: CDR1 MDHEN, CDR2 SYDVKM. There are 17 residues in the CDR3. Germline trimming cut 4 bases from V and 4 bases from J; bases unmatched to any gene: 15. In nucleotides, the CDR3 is TGTGCCAGCAGTTCCCCCTTGGGAGCGGGGGACTCTTACGAGCAGTACTTC. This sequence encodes CASSSPLGAGDSYEQYF.

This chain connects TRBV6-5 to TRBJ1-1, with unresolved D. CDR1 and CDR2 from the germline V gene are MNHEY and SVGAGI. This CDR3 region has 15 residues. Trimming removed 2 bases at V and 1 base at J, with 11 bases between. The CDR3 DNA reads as TGTGCCAGCAGTTACGGTGATCGGGGGAACACTGAAGCTTTCTTT. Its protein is CASSYGDRGNTEAFF.

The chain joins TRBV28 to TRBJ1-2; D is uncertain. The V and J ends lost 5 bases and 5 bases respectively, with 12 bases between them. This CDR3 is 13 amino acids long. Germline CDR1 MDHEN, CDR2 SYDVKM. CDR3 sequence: CASSPGSAYGYTF. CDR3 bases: TGTGCCAGCAGTCCCGGGAGCGCTTATGGCTACACCTTC.

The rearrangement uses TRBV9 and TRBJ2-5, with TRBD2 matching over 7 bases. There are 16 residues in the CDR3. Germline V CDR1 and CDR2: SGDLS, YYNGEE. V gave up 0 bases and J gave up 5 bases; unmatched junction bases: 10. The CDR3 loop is CASSVEGRVDWETQYF. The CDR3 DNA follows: TGTGCCAGCAGCGTAGAAGGGAGGGTTGATTGGGAGACCCAGTACTTC.

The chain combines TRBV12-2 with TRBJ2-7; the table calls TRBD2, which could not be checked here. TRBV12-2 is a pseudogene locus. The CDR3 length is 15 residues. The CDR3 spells CASRLIQRGPYEQYF. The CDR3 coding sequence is TGTGCAAGTCGCTTAATCCAGCGGGGGCCCTACGAGCAGTACTTC.

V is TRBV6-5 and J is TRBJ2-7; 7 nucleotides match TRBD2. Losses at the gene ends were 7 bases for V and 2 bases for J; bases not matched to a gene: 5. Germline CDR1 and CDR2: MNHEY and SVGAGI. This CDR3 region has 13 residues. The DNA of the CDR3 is TGTGCCAGCACCAGAGCGGGGACCTACGAGCAGTACTTC. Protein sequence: CASTRAGTYEQYF.

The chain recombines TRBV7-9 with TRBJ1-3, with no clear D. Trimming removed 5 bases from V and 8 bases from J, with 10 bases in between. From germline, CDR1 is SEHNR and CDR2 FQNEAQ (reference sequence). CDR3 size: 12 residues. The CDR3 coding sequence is TGTGCCAGCAGCAGCGGAGCGTACACCATATATTTT. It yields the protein CASSSGAYTIYF.

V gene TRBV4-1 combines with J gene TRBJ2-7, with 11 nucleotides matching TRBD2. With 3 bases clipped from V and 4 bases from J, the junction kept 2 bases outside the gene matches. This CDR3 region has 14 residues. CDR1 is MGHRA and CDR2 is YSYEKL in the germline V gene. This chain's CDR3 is CASSHLAGGYEQYF. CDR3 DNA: TGCGCCAGCAGCCACTTAGCGGGGGGGTACGAGCAGTACTTC.

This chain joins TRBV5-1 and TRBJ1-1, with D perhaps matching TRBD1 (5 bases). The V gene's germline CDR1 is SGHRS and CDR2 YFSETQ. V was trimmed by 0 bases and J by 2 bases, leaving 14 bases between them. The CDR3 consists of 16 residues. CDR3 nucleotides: TGCGCCAGCAGCTTGGGACAGCTCCGGTTAAACACTGAAGCTTTCTTT. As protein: CASSLGQLRLNTEAFF.

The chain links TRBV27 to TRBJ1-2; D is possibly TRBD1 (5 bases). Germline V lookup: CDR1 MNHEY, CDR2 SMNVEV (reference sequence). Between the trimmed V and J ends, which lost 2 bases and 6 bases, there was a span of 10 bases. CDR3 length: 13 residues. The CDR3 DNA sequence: TGTGCCAGCAGTTTACAGGGTGTGGATGGCTACACCTTC. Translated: CASSLQGVDGYTF.